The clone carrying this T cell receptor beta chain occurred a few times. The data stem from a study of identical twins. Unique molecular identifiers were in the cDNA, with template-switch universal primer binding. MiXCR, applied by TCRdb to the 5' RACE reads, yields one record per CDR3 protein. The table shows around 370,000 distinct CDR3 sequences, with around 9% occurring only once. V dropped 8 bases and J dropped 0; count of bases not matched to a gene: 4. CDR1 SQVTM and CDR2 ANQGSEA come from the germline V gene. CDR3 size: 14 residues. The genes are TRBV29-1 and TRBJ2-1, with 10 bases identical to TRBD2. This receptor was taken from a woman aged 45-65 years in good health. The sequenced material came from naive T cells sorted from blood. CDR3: CSHIAGGSYNEQFF. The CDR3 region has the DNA TGCAGCCATATAGCGGGAGGCTCCTACAATGAGCAGTTCTTC.